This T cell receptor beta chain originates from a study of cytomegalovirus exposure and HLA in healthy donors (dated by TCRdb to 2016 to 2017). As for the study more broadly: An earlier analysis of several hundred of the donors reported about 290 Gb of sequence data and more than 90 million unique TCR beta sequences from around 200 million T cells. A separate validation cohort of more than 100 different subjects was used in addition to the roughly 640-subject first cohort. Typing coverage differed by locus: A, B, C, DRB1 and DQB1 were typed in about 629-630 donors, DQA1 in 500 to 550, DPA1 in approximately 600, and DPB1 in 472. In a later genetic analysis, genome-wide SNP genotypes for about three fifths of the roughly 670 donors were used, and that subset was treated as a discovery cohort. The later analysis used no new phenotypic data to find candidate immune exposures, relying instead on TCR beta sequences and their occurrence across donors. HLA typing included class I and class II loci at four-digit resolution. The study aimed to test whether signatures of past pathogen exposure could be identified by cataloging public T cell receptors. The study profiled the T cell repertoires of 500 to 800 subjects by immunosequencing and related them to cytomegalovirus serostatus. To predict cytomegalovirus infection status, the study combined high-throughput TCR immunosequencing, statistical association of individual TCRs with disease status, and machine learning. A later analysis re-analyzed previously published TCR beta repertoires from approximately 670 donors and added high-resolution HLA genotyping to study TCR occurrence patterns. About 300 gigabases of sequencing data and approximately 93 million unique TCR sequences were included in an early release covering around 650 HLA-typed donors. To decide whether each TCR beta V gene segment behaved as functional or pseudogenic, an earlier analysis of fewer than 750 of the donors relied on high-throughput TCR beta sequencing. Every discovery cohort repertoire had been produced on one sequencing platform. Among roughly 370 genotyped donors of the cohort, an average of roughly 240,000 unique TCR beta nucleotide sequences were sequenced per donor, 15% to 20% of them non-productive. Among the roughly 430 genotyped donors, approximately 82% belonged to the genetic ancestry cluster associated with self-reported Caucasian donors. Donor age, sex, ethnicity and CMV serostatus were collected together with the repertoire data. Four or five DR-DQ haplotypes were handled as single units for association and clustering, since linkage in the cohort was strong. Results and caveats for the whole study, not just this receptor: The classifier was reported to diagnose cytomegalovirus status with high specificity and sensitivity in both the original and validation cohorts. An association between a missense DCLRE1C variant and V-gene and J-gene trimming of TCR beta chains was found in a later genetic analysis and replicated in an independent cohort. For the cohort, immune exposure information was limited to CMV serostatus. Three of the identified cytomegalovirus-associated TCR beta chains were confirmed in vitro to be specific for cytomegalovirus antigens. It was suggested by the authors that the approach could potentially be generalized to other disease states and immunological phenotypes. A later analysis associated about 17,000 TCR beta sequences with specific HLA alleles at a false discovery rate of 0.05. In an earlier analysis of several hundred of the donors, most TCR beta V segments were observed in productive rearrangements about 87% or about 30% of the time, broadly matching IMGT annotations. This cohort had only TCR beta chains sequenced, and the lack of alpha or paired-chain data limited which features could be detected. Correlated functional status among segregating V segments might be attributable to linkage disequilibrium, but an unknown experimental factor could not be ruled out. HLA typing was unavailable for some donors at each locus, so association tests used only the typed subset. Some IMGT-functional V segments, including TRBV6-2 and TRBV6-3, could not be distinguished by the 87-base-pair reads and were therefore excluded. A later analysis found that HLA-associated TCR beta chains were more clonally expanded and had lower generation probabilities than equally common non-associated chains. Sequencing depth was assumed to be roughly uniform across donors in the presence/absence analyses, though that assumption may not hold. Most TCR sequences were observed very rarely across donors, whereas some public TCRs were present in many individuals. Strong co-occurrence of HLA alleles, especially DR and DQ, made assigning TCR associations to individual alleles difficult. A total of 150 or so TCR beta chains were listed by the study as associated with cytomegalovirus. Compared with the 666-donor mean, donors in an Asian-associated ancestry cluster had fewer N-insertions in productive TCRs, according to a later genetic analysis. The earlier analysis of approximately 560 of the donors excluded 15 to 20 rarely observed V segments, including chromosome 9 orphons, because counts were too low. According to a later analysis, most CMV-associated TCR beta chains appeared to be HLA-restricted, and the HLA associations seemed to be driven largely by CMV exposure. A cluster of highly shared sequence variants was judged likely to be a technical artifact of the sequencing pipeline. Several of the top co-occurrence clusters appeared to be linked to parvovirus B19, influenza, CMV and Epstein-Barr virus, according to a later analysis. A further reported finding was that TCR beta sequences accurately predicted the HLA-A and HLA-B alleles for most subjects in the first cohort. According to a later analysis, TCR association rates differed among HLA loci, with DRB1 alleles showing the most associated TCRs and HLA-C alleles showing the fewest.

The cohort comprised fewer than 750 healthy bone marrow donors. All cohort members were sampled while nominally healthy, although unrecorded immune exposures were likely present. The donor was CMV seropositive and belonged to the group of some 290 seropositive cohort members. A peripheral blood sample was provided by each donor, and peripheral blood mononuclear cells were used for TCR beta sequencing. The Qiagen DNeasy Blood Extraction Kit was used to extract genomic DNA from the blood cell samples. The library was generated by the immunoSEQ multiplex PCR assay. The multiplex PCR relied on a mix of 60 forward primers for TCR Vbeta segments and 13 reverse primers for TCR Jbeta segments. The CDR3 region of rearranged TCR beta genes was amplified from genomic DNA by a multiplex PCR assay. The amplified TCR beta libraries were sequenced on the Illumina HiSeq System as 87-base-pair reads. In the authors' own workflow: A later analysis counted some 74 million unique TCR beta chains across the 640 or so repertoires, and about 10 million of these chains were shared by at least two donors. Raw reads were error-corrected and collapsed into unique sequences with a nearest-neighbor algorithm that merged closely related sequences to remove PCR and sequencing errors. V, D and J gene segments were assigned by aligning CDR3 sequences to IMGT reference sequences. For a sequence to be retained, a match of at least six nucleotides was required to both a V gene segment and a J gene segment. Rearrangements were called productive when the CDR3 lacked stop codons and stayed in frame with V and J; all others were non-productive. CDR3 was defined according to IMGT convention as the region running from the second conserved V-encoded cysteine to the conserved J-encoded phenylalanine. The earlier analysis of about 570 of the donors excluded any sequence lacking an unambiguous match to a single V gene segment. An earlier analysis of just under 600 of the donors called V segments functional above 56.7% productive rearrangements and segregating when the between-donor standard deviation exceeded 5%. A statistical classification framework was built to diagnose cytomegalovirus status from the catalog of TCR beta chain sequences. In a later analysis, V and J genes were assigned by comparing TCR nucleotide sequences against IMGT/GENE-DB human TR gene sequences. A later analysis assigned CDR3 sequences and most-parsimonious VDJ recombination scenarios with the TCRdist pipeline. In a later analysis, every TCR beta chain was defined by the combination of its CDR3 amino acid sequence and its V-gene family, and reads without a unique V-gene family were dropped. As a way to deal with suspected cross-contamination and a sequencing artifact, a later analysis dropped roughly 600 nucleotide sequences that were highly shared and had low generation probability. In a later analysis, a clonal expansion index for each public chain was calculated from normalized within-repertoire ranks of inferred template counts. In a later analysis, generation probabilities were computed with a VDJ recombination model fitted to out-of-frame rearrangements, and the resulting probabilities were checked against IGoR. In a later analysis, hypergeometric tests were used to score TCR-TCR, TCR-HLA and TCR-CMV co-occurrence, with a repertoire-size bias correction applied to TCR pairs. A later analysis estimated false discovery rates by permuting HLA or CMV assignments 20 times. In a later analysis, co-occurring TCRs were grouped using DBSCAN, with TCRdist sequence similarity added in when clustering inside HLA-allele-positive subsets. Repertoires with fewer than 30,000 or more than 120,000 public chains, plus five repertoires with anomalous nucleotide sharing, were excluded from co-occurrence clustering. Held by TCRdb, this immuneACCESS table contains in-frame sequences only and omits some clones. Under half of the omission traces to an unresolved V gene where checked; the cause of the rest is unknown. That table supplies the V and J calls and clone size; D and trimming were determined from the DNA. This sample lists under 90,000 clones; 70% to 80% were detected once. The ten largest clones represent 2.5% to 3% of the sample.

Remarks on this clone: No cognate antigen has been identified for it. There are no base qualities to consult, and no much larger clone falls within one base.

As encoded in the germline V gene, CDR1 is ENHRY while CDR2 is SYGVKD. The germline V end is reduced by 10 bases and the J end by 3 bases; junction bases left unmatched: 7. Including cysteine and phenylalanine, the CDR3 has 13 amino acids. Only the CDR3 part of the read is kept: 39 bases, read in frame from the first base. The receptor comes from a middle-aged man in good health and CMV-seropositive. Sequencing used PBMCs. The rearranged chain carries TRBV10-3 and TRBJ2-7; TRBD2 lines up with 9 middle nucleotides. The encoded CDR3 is CATRTSALYEQYF. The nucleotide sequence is TGTGCCACACGGACTAGCGCCCTCTACGAGCAGTACTTC.